The clone carrying this T cell receptor beta chain was detected many times. Its matching antigen is unknown. Stated time point: sample taken at primary tumor resection. Whole RNA obtained from tumor, nontumor lung or frozen PBMC underwent sequencing without sorting. CDR3 size: 15 residues. V was pared by 0 bases and J by 4 bases, with 10 bases between. Germline lookup yields CDR1 SGHNT and CDR2 YYREEE (reference sequence). The sample belongs to a study of spatial heterogeneity in lung cancer. A single record per CDR3 protein comes from TCRdb applying MiXCR to the 5' RACE reads. The repertoire has 9,500 to 10,000 distinct CDR3 sequences, about 6% of them found once; the top ten carry about 9.5%. Study results and caveats: Tumor mutation count correlated with how many alpha and beta TCRs expanded intratumorally.

The material sequenced was lung tumor tissue, taken at surgery. The chain recombines TRBV5-4 with TRBJ2-2, with TRBD2 as a possible D gene (6 bases). The origin of this receptor is a male donor with early-stage non-small cell lung cancer. CDR3 coding DNA: TGTGCCAGCAGCTTGGGCCTAGCGAGCACCGGGGAGCTGTTTTTT. Residues: CASSLGLASTGELFF.